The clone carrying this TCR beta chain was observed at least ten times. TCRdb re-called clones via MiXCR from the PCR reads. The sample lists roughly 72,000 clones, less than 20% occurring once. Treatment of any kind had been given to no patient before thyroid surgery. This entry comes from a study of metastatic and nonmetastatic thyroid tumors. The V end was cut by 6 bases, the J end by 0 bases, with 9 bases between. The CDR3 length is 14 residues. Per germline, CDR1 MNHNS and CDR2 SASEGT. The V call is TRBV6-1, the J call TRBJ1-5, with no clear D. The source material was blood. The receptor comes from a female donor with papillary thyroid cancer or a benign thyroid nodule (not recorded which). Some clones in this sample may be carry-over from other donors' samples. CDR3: CASSDKYSNQPQHF. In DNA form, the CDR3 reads TGTGCCAGCAGCGACAAGTATAGCAATCAGCCCCAGCATTTT.